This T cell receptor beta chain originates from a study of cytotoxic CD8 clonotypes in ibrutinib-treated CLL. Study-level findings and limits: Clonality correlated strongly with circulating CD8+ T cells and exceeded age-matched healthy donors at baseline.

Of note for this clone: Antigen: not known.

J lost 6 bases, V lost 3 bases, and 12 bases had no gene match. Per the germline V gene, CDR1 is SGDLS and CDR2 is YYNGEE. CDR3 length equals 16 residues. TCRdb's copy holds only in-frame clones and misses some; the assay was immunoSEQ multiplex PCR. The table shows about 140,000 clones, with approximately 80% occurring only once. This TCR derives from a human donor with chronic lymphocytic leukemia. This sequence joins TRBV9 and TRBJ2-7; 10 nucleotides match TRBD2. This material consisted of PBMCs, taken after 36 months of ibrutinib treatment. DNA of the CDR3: TGTGCCAGCAGCGCAGCTCTAGCGGGAGAGCTCGCCGAGCAGTACTTC. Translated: CASSAALAGELAEQYF. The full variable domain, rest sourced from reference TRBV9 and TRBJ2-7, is DSGVTQTPKHLITATGQRVTLRCSPRSGDLSVYWYQQSLDQGLQFLIQYYNGEERAKGNILERFSAQQFPDLHSELNLSSLELGDSALYFCASSAALAGELAEQYFGPGTRLTVT.